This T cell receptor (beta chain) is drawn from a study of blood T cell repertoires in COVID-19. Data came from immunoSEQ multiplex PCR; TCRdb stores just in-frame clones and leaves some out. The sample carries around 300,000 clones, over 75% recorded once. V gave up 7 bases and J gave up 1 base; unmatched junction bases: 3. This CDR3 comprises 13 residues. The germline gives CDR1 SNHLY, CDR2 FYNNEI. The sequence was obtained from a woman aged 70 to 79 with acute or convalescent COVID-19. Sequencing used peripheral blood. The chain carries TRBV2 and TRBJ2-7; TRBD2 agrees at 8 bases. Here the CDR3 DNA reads TGTGCCAGCACGGGGGGGACTTCCTACGAGCAGTACTTC. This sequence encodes CASTGGTSYEQYF.